This TCR beta chain derives from a study of T cells in localized non-small cell lung cancer. The study's findings and limits: Analysis by sequencing included only one tumor region, so heterogeneity remains possible. Adjacent uninvolved lung had the highest clonality, suggesting focused antigen responses. Appearance in adjacent lung was seen for a median 57 of the top 100 tumor clones. Greater blood T cell density accompanied longer overall survival.

This clone has a handful of counts. No antigen is known for it. Profiling relied on immunoSEQ multiplex PCR, and the TCRdb table lists in-frame clones only, not all of them. The data hold about 33,000 clones, with 91% observed a single time. Germline-derived CDR1 and CDR2 are MNHNS and SASEGT. The V segment lost 2 bases and the J segment 8 bases; nucleotides outside the gene matches: 6. The CDR3 loop spans 15 amino acids. The sequence was collected from a man aged 35-75 years with stage II lung adenocarcinoma. V is TRBV6-1 and J is TRBJ2-1, with 10 nucleotides matching TRBD2. The sample in question was PBMCs, obtained before any cancer treatment. The CDR3 DNA is TGTGCCAGCAGTGAACTAGCGGGAGTTTCGGATGAGCAGTTCTTC. Its protein is CASSELAGVSDEQFF.